A selection of T cell receptor beta chains follows, all from one sample in a study of CD8 T cells in Susac syndrome. TCRdb reprocessed the immunoSEQ multiplex PCR reads via MiXCR and lists one record per CDR3 protein. The data contain about 300,000 distinct CDR3 sequences, approximately 85% of them singletons. The sample was CD8+ T cells from PBMCs. These receptor sequences come from a human donor with multiple sclerosis. The conserved cysteine and the conserved F or W are not part of the CDR3 here.

j_call,v_call,cdr3_aa
TRBJ1-5,TRBV19,ASSASPSNQPQH
TRBJ2-5,TRBV27,ASSFLGQGETQY
TRBJ1-1,TRBV27,ASSLGGVNAEAF
TRBJ2-6,TRBV24-1,ATSPPGPFRSGANVLT
TRBJ2-2,TRBV7-9,ASVPRVRAGELF
TRBJ1-5,TRBV30,AWSVDPIPTGVSNQPQH
TRBJ2-1,TRBV27,ASSLFLAGANIHEQF
TRBJ2-7,TRBV27,ASSLSPMTGGLTSYEQY
TRBJ2-4,TRBV27,ASSRLQGAKNIQY
TRBJ2-2,TRBV23-1,ASSQSGWRNAGELF
TRBJ2-7,TRBV27,ASSPRTSGAYEQY
TRBJ2-2,TRBV27,ASSFGASRSPPTGELF
TRBJ2-5,TRBV19,ASSPDRTQETQY
TRBJ2-5,TRBV11-1,ASAGAERTQETQY
TRBJ1-2,TRBV28,ASSELTGAYGYT
TRBJ2-2,TRBV7-9,ASSTSRAGQGYPGELF
TRBJ2-1,TRBV27,ASSLGQGVNNEQF
TRBJ1-2,TRBV7-8,ASSFNRGANYGYT
TRBJ1-1,TRBV28,ASSATAMNTEAF
TRBJ2-3,TRBV5-4,ASSLGLGTDTQY
TRBJ2-2,TRBV29-1,SVDRPNTGELF
TRBJ2-1,TRBV11-2,ASSYFPGLPSSYNEQF
TRBJ2-7,TRBV30,AWSVGPHYEQY
TRBJ1-2,TRBV7-6,ASSPDFGSNYGYT
TRBJ1-2,TRBV7-9,ASSGDSSLYYGYT
TRBJ2-5,TRBV6-2/TRBV6-3,ASSYLTWTSGRIGGETQY
TRBJ1-1,TRBV4-1,ASRRIQNTEAL
TRBJ1-5,TRBV9,ASSSNWGGEPQQ
TRBJ2-1,TRBV19,ASTNSGRASYNEQF
TRBJ2-6,TRBV30,AWSAIDGSGANVLT
TRBJ2-7,TRBV15,ATAPGGLYEQY
TRBJ2-5,TRBV5-6,ASSRTSVETQY
TRBJ2-7,TRBV27,ASFTPRTGIYEQY
TRBJ2-1,TRBV7-3,ASSLRRLTPNTGEQF
TRBJ1-5,TRBV6-1,ASSENPTYHQPQH
TRBJ2-7,TRBV19,ASGTGRGAWEQY